Shown below are 10 T cell receptor beta chains from a single sample sequenced in a study of beta chain features in type 1 diabetes. The study, taken as a whole, reports: TCRB CDR3s from Type 1 diabetes patients were moderately but significantly shorter in all four CD4+ subsets.

These TCRs' antigens remain unknown. Expressed TCRB transcripts got sequenced, as all isolated RNA was reverse transcribed. The assay was immunoSEQ multiplex PCR, and TCRdb's table has in-frame clones only and misses some. Here the sample spans about 23,000 clones, 69% being singletons. Sequencing was performed on Tregs from blood. These receptors all stem from a young man with type 1 diabetes.

This clone showed up just a few times. The chain couples TRBV29-1 to TRBJ2-1; 7 nucleotides match TRBD2. The germline V gene has CDR1 SQVTM and CDR2 ANQGSEA. The junction had 12 bases not matched to a gene; V was cut back by 7 bases and J by 6 bases. The CDR3 loop spans 14 amino acids. The CDR3 loop reads CSAGLMGGFNEQFF. The DNA of the CDR3 is TGCAGCGCCGGTTTAATGGGGGGGTTCAATGAGCAGTTCTTC.

The chain joins TRBV9 to TRBJ2-5, with 8 bases identical to TRBD1. V gave up 2 bases and J gave up 5 bases; unmatched junction bases: 2. Germline V gene sequence: CDR1 SGDLS, CDR2 YYNGEE. CDR3 length: 13 amino acids. CDR3: CASSVRGQETQYF. The CDR3 nucleotides are TGTGCCAGCAGCGTCAGGGGGCAGGAGACCCAGTACTTC. The entire variable domain, with the rest obtained from reference TRBV9 and TRBJ2-5, is as follows: DSGVTQTPKHLITATGQRVTLRCSPRSGDLSVYWYQQSLDQGLQFLIQYYNGEERAKGNILERFSAQQFPDLHSELNLSSLELGDSALYFCASSVRGQETQYFGPGTRLLVL.

This clone has more than one count but fewer than ten. The CDR3 is CASSYSPGSEKLFF. Here the CDR3 DNA reads TGTGCCAGCAGTTACTCGCCAGGAAGTGAAAAACTGTTTTTT. The chain recombines TRBV6-5 with TRBJ1-4; D is ambiguous. Germline-derived CDR1 and CDR2 are MNHEY and SVGAGI. The CDR3 is 14 residues long. The V end lost 0 bases, the J end lost 7 bases, and 9 bases lay between the germline ends.

The rearrangement links TRBV7-8 to TRBJ1-5; 10 nucleotides match TRBD1. The CDR3 spans 18 residues. Germline values: CDR1 SGHVS, CDR2 FQNEAQ. J gave up 0 bases and V 4 bases, and 9 bases lay outside the gene matches. The CDR3 here is CASSSWTGGDYSNQPQHF. The CDR3 DNA sequence: TGTGCCAGCAGCTCCTGGACAGGGGGGGATTATAGCAATCAGCCCCAGCATTTT. Complete variable domain (other parts from reference TRBV7-8 and TRBJ1-5): GAGVSQSPRYKVAKRGQDVALRCDPISGHVSLFWYQQALGQGPEFLTYFQNEAQLDKSGLPSDRFFAERPEGSVSTLKIQRTQQEDSAVYLCASSSWTGGDYSNQPQHFGDGTRLSIL.

CDR3 sequence: CASSSTGNTYNEQFF. The CDR3 bases are TGTGCCAGCAGTTCTACAGGGAACACCTACAATGAGCAGTTCTTC. The chain employs TRBV7-2 and TRBJ2-1, with D possibly TRBD1 on 6 matching bases. Trimming left V 6 bases short and J 2 bases short, with 14 bases between. Germline values: CDR1 SGHTA, CDR2 FQGNSA. This CDR3 contains 15 residues.

This clone was seen once. The rearrangement joins TRBV5-5 to TRBJ1-5; 7 nucleotides match TRBD1. Trimming cost V 4 bases and J 1 base; bases outside gene matches: 5. CDR1 and CDR2 from the germline V gene are SGHKS and YYEKEE (reference sequence). There are 15 residues in the CDR3. The CDR3 DNA sequence: TGTGCCAGCAGCGTAGAGGGGGCAAGCAATCAGCCCCAGCATTTT. Translated, it gives CASSVEGASNQPQHF.

The gene calls are TRBV19 and TRBJ1-1, with 7 nucleotides matching TRBD1. The CDR3 loop spans 13 amino acids. V shed 7 bases, J shed 0 bases, and the junction held 2 bases outside the gene matches. Germline V gene data show CDR1 as LNHDA and CDR2 as SQIVND (reference sequence). The CDR3: CASKGTVNTEAFF. CDR3 nucleotides: TGTGCCAGTAAGGGGACAGTGAACACTGAAGCTTTCTTT.

The chain joins TRBV5-1 to TRBJ2-7, with D possibly TRBD1 on 6 matching bases. This CDR3 region has 13 residues. V lost 4 bases to trimming and J lost 5 bases, with 13 bases between them. Germline assignment: CDR1 SGHRS and CDR2 YFSETQ. The chain's CDR3 is CASSVQGFHEQYF. The CDR3 coding sequence is TGCGCCAGCAGCGTACAGGGTTTCCACGAGCAGTACTTC.

This chain links TRBV5-1 with TRBJ2-4; D gene ambiguous. CDR3 length equals 15 residues. Trimming removed 4 bases at V and 1 base at J, with 12 bases between. Germline-derived CDR1 and CDR2 are SGHRS and YFSETQ. CDR3 sequence (DNA): TGCGCCAGCAGCCCCGTTCGGGTGGCCAAAAACATTCAGTACTTC. Translated: CASSPVRVAKNIQYF.

This chain joins TRBV7-9 and TRBJ2-1, with TRBD1 matching over 8 bases. The V gene's germline CDR1 is SEHNR and CDR2 FQNEAQ (reference sequence). V was clipped by 5 bases and J by 8 bases; unmatched bases: 14. This CDR3 has 16 amino acids. CDR3 sequence (DNA): TGTGCCAGCAGCCGAAGGCTCGGCAGGGGGCTGGATGAGCAGTTCTTC. Encoded protein: CASSRRLGRGLDEQFF.